This entry lists 21 T cell receptor beta chains sequenced from one sample in a study of cytomegalovirus exposure and HLA in healthy donors. 60 Vbeta and 13 Jbeta primers were used in PCR. The assay was immunoSEQ multiplex PCR, and TCRdb's table has in-frame clones only and misses some. The sample lists approximately 150,000 clones; over 75% were seen once. Sequenced sample: PBMCs. The receptors stem from a young woman in good health and CMV-seronegative.

The CDR3 region has the DNA TGCGCCAGCAGCCGCACTGGGACTAGCAGGCGGGAGACCCAGTACTTC. This sequence encodes CASSRTGTSRRETQYF. V and J are TRBV5-1 and TRBJ2-5; 9 nucleotides match TRBD2. The CDR3 has 16 residues. Germline V gene lookup returns CDR1 SGHRS and CDR2 YFSETQ. After removal of 4 bases from V and 5 bases from J, the junction contained 12 bases not matched to a gene.

The chain joins TRBV28 to TRBJ2-1; TRBD2 might be the D (6 bases). V shed 6 bases and J shed 3 bases, with 12 bases lying between them. CDR1 and CDR2 from the germline V gene are MDHEN and SYDVKM. The CDR3 covers 14 residues. The CDR3: CASSQSGGYNEQFF. DNA of the CDR3: TGTGCCAGCAGCCAATCCGGGGGCTACAATGAGCAGTTCTTC. Combining the CDR3 with reference TRBV28 and TRBJ2-1 gives the whole variable domain DVKVTQSSRYLVKRTGEKVFLECVQDMDHENMFWYRQDPGLGLRLIYFSYDVKMKEKGDIPEGYSVSREKKERFSLILESASTNQTSMYLCASSQSGGYNEQFFGPGTRLTVL.

J is TRBJ2-1 and V is TRBV10-1, with D possibly TRBD1 on 5 matching bases. The V gene lost 2 bases and the J gene lost 2 bases, with 10 bases spanning the gap. Germline V gene sequence: CDR1 WNHNN, CDR2 SYGVQD (reference sequence). The CDR3 totals 15 residues. CDR3 amino acids: CASSEKGAPYNEQFF. CDR3 DNA sequence: TGCGCCAGCAGTGAGAAAGGGGCGCCCTACAATGAGCAGTTCTTC.

The rearrangement uses TRBV5-1 and TRBJ2-1; no reliable D call. Between the trimmed V and J ends, which lost 2 bases and 8 bases, there was a span of 8 bases. CDR1 and CDR2 from the germline V gene are SGHRS and YFSETQ. The CDR3 length is 12 residues. CDR3 loop: CASSLTVYEQFF. CDR3 in DNA: TGCGCCAGCAGCTTAACAGTCTATGAGCAGTTCTTC.

The J gene is TRBJ2-3, the V gene TRBV4-1, with 11 bases fitting TRBD2. There are 19 residues in the CDR3. Germline CDR1 and CDR2: MGHRA and YSYEKL. J lost 5 bases, V lost 3 bases, and 16 bases had no gene match. CDR3 DNA: TGCGCCAGCAGCCATGGGACTAGCGGACCTGGGACTGGGTTAGATACGCAGTATTTT. It is translated as CASSHGTSGPGTGLDTQYF.

The rearrangement uses TRBV5-6 and TRBJ2-7, with D possibly matching TRBD1 (7 bases). The CDR3 runs 18 residues. V shed 0 bases and J shed 0 bases, with 19 bases lying between them. Germline CDR1 reads SGHDT; CDR2 reads YYEEEE. This CDR3 reads CASSLALRHRGGSYEQYF. The DNA for the CDR3 is TGTGCCAGCAGCTTGGCCCTACGCCACAGGGGAGGCTCCTACGAGCAGTACTTC. The whole variable domain, remainder taken from reference TRBV5-6 and TRBJ2-7, is DAGVTQSPTHLIKTRGQQVTLRCSPKSGHDTVSWYQQALGQGPQFIFQYYEEEERQRGNFPDRFSGHQFPNYSSELNVNALLLGDSALYLCASSLALRHRGGSYEQYFGPGTRLTVT.

V usage is TRBV28 and J usage is TRBJ1-5; 7 bases agree with TRBD1. The germline CDR1 and CDR2 sequences are MDHEN and SYDVKM. The J segment lost 5 bases and the V segment lost 8 bases, leaving 6 bases of the junction unmatched. The CDR3 covers 13 residues. This CDR3 reads CASDRGQHQPQHF. The CDR3 bases are TGTGCCAGCGACCGGGGACAGCATCAGCCCCAGCATTTT.

The rearrangement links TRBV30 to TRBJ1-2; 10 bases align to TRBD1. This CDR3 spans 13 amino acids. J lost 7 bases, V lost 3 bases, and 5 bases had no gene match. In germline, CDR1 is GTSNPN, CDR2 SVGIG (reference sequence). The CDR3 DNA is TGTGCCTGGAGGGGACAGGGGACGGGTGGCTACACCTTC. Protein product: CAWRGQGTGGYTF. The entire variable domain, with the rest obtained from reference TRBV30 and TRBJ1-2, is as follows: SQTIHQWPATLVQPVGSPLSLECTVEGTSNPNLYWYRQAAGRGLQLLFYSVGIGQISSEVPQNLSASRPQDRQFILSSKKLLLSDSGFYLCAWRGQGTGGYTFGSGTRLTVV.

V gene TRBV10-3 combines with J gene TRBJ1-4; tentatively, D is TRBD1 (6 bases). The ends were cut back, 5 bases at V and 7 bases at J, with 17 bases in the middle. In germline, CDR1 is ENHRY, CDR2 SYGVKD. This CDR3 has 15 residues. CDR3 bases: TGTGCCATCAGTAACGGACAGCTAGGTGGTGAAAAACTGTTTTTT. Translation: CAISNGQLGGEKLFF.

The chain uses TRBV11-2 and TRBJ2-1; TRBD2 matches 9 bases. Germline CDR1 SGHAT, CDR2 FQNNGV. This CDR3 has 17 residues. V was pared by 1 base and J by 0 bases, with 4 bases of the junction left unmatched. CDR3 sequence reads: CASSLVGGGGSYNEQFF. CDR3 DNA sequence: TGTGCCAGCAGCTTAGTGGGCGGGGGGGGCTCCTACAATGAGCAGTTCTTC.

This clone has a handful of counts. The chain recombines TRBV4-1 with TRBJ2-1; 7 nucleotides match TRBD2. Germline-derived CDR1 and CDR2 are MGHRA and YSYEKL. This CDR3 has 16 residues. With 1 base clipped from V and 6 bases from J, the junction kept 9 bases outside the gene matches. CDR3 coding DNA: TGCGCCAGCAGCCAAGTTAGCCAGCGGGGACGCAATGAGCAGTTCTTC. This encodes CASSQVSQRGRNEQFF.

This sequence joins TRBV10-3 and TRBJ1-5; D possibly corresponds to TRBD1 (6 bases). The CDR3 spans 13 residues. Germline CDR1 is ENHRY and CDR2 is SYGVKD. V lost 8 bases and J lost 5, with 13 bases in between. For the CDR3, the DNA is TGTGCCATCTCGGCAGGGGCGGATCAGCCCCAGCATTTT. It encodes CAISAGADQPQHF.

The chain is built from TRBV27 and TRBJ1-3; D might be TRBD1 (6 bases). Between the trimmed V and J ends, which lost 6 bases and 1 base, there was a span of 13 bases. This CDR3 contains 15 residues. From germline, CDR1 is MNHEY and CDR2 SMNVEV (reference sequence). CDR3 loop: CASRQGSTSGNTIYF. The DNA for the CDR3 is TGTGCCAGCAGACAGGGCTCTACTTCTGGAAACACCATATATTTT.

This clone occurred once. V gene TRBV4-1 combines with J gene TRBJ2-3, with a possible D match to TRBD1 (6 bases). Germline lookup yields CDR1 MGHRA and CDR2 YSYEKL. V gave up 1 base and J gave up 1 base, with 15 bases separating them. This CDR3 is built from 17 residues. The CDR3 DNA reads as TGCGCCAGCAGCCAAGGGGGAACAGGGTCCCGCACAGATACGCAGTATTTT. Its protein is CASSQGGTGSRTDTQYF.

The gene calls are TRBV18 and TRBJ1-1, with 7 bases fitting TRBD1. Trimming took 0 bases from V and 6 from J; bases not matched to a gene: 10. The CDR3 runs 16 residues. Germline CDR1 reads KGHSH; CDR2 reads LQKENI. DNA for the CDR3: TGTGCCAGCTCACCACCGAGGGACAGAGCAATCGCTGAAGCTTTCTTT. Protein sequence: CASSPPRDRAIAEAFF.

The chain uses TRBV9 and TRBJ2-3, with 7 bases matching TRBD1. Germline V gene data show CDR1 as SGDLS and CDR2 as YYNGEE. This CDR3 is 16 amino acids long. The trim removed 3 bases at V and 2 bases at J, leaving 9 bases unmatched. The DNA for the CDR3 is TGTGCCAGCAGCGCCCAGGGGGTTAGGGACACAGATACGCAGTATTTT. It encodes CASSAQGVRDTDTQYF.

Comment on this clone: This CDR3 fails to terminate in the conserved phenylalanine or tryptophan, so it likely reflects a read error. The chain combines TRBV11-1 with TRBJ1-6; unclear D gene. Germline CDR1 is SGHAT and CDR2 is FQDESV (reference sequence). V was cut by 2 bases and J by 9 bases, with 8 bases left in between. CDR3 length: 13 amino acids. DNA for the CDR3: TGTGCCAGCAGCTTATCTGGGAGTTCACCCCTCCACTTG. Translated: CASSLSGSSPLHL.

CDR3 sequence: CASSPTDRVGYTF. The CDR3 region has the DNA TGTGCCAGTAGCCCCACCGACAGGGTAGGCTACACCTTC. The chain recombines TRBV19 with TRBJ1-2; 7 bases match TRBD1. V was clipped by 6 bases and J by 8 bases; unmatched bases: 9. Germline values: CDR1 LNHDA, CDR2 SQIVND (reference sequence). CDR3 size: 13 residues.

CDR3 residues: CASSLQAGRPINTEAFF. Here the CDR3 DNA reads TGTGCCAGCAGCTTACAAGCTGGGCGCCCCATCAACACTGAAGCTTTCTTT. The chain recombines TRBV7-3 with TRBJ1-1; D gene unclear. The CDR3 is 17 amino acids. With 2 bases removed from V and 2 bases from J, the gap between germline ends came to 18 bases. CDR1 and CDR2 from the germline V gene are SGHTA and FQGTGA.

This rearrangement joins TRBV2 to TRBJ1-2, with D uncertain. CDR3 length: 14 residues. V lost 1 base and J 8 bases, leaving 14 bases between the germline ends. Per the germline V gene, CDR1 is SNHLY and CDR2 is FYNNEI. The CDR3 bases are TGTGCCAGCAGTGAAGGGTCGGCTCGCGGAGGCTACACCTTC. Protein: CASSEGSARGGYTF. Supplemented by reference TRBV2 and TRBJ1-2, the full variable domain reads EPEVTQTPSHQVTQMGQEVILRCVPISNHLYFYWYRQILGQKVEFLVSFYNNEISEKSEIFDDQFSVERPDGSNFTLKIRSTKLEDSAMYFCASSEGSARGGYTFGSGTRLTVV.

This clone was detected only a few times. Compared with germline, one end of the junction differs, possibly owing to a read error. CDR3 residues: CASTEDGNYEQYF. The CDR3 region has the DNA TGTGCCAGCACTGAAGACGGTAACTACGAGCAGTACTTC. The chain recombines TRBV2 with TRBJ2-7, with unresolved D. The CDR3 totals 13 residues. CDR1 and CDR2 (germline): SNHLY, FYNNEI. Based on the CDR3 plus reference TRBV2 and TRBJ2-7, the full variable domain is EPEVTQTPSHQVTQMGQEVILRCVPISNHLYFYWYRQILGQKVEFLVSFYNNEISEKSEIFDDQFSVERPDGSNFTLKIRSTKLEDSAMYFCASTEDGNYEQYFGPGTRLTVT.